These 28 T cell receptor beta chains were all obtained from the same sample, sequenced in a study of identical twins (dated by TCRdb to 2016 to 2018). The library was obtained by 5' RACE. The reads were generated on an Illumina HiSeq 2000. TCRdb ran its own pipeline on the public reads, namely fastp trimming at Q25 and MiXCR clone calling, and kept in-frame beta chains. Duplicate CDR3 protein sequences are folded into a single record with the most common DNA and genes. The table for this sample lists about 220,000 distinct CDR3 sequences; roughly 7.1% of them were counted only once. In total, the top ten clones hold just over 14% of the sample. The sample was also reused in another study, on T cells expressing NK-cell markers.

Sample: CD8+ T cells sorted from blood. The receptors originated from a woman aged 18 to 35 in good health.

This chain links TRBV7-9 with TRBJ1-2; D gene ambiguous. V shed 5 bases and J shed 4 bases, with 11 bases lying between them. The CDR3 consists of 13 residues. Germline V gene lookup returns CDR1 SEHNR and CDR2 FQNEAQ (reference sequence). The CDR3 loop is CASSPTRIYGYTF. The CDR3 nucleotides are TGTGCCAGCAGCCCCACCCGAATCTATGGCTACACCTTC.

A few counts support this clonotype. This chain connects TRBV20-1 to TRBJ1-1, with D unclear. This CDR3 comprises 14 residues. Germline V lookup: CDR1 DFQATT, CDR2 SNEGSKA (reference sequence). Between the trimmed V and J ends, which lost 5 bases and 4 bases, there was a span of 17 bases. CDR3 in DNA: TGCAGTGCTGACCTTTCATCGAGCCCCACTGAAGCTTTCTTT. This encodes CSADLSSSPTEAFF.

The V gene is TRBV20-1, the J gene TRBJ1-2; D unclear. CDR1 is DFQATT, CDR2 SNEGSKA, per germline (reference sequence). CDR3 length: 13 amino acids. The germline V and J ends were trimmed by 0 bases and 4 bases, with 9 bases remaining between them. CDR3: CSARELRGYGYTF. CDR3 DNA sequence: TGCAGTGCTAGAGAGCTTCGGGGCTATGGCTACACCTTC.

This clonotype was counted only a few times. This rearrangement joins TRBV20-1 to TRBJ2-7; TRBD2 aligns across 7 bases. Germline V CDR1 and CDR2: DFQATT, SNEGSKA (reference sequence). Trimming removed 3 bases from V and 1 base from J; junction bases left unmatched: 6. The CDR3 contains 14 residues. The CDR3 sequence: CSARGTSVSYEQYF. CDR3 nucleotide sequence: TGCAGTGCTAGGGGAACTAGCGTTTCCTACGAGCAGTACTTC.

This chain joins TRBV20-1 and TRBJ2-7; no clear D gene. Germline assignment: CDR1 DFQATT and CDR2 SNEGSKA (reference sequence). The CDR3 runs 15 residues. The V gene lost 1 base and the J gene lost 1 base, with 14 bases spanning the gap. The CDR3 here is CSARVVSDPSYEQYF. The CDR3 DNA reads TGCAGTGCTAGAGTGGTCAGTGACCCTTCCTACGAGCAGTACTTC.

This clonotype was detected many times. V usage is TRBV5-8 and J usage is TRBJ1-1; the D is unclear. The V end lost 4 bases, the J end lost 3 bases, and 7 bases lay between the germline ends. Germline V lookup: CDR1 SGHTS, CDR2 YDEGEE. The CDR3 is made up of 12 amino acids. The CDR3 here is CASSPFYTEAFF. In DNA, the CDR3 is TGTGCCAGCAGCCCCTTTTACACTGAAGCTTTCTTT.

This CDR3 reads CASSLTGMGEQYF. As DNA, the CDR3 is TGTGCCAGCAGCTTAACAGGTATGGGCGAGCAGTACTTC. V gene TRBV7-9 combines with J gene TRBJ2-7; TRBD1 might be the D (5 bases). CDR3 size: 13 residues. Germline CDR1 is SEHNR and CDR2 is FQNEAQ (reference sequence). V lost 2 bases and J 6 bases, leaving 11 bases between the germline ends.

The chain couples TRBV13 to TRBJ2-2; D not certain. There are 13 residues in the CDR3. Germline values: CDR1 PRHDT, CDR2 FYEKMQ (reference sequence). V was pared by 5 bases and J by 6 bases, with 10 bases between. The CDR3 loop is CASSPYGAGELFF. The CDR3 nucleotides are TGTGCCAGCAGCCCCTATGGCGCCGGGGAGCTGTTTTTT. Using reference TRBV13 and TRBJ2-2 for the parts outside the CDR3, the full variable domain is AAGVIQSPRHLIKEKRETATLKCYPIPRHDTVYWYQQGPGQDPQFLISFYEKMQSDKGSIPDRFSAQQFSDYHSELNMSSLELGDSALYFCASSPYGAGELFFGEGSRLTVL.

The chain combines TRBV11-2 with TRBJ2-7; either TRBD1 or TRBD2 may supply D (5 bases each). The V gene lost 7 bases and the J gene lost 3 bases, with 28 bases spanning the gap. The germline CDR1 and CDR2 sequences are SGHAT and FQNNGV. The CDR3 sequence is 18 residues long. The chain's CDR3 is CASTLGWVGGDIDYEQYF. DNA for the CDR3: TGTGCCAGCACCCTCGGGTGGGTTGGGGGAGACATCGACTACGAGCAGTACTTC.

This clonotype was observed a few times. V and J are TRBV25-1 and TRBJ1-2; a weak D match, TRBD1 (5 bases). The ends were cut back, 8 bases at V and 8 bases at J, with 15 bases in the middle. Germline CDR1 and CDR2: MGHDK and SYGVNS. This CDR3 contains 12 residues. The CDR3 nucleotides are TGTGCCAGCTCATTCGGCGACAGCGGCTACACCTTC. It translates to CASSFGDSGYTF.

This clonotype was found a few times. The DNA is left out, because the CDR3 cannot be placed on it with certainty; the CDR3 is given as TCRdb lists it. The chain uses TRBV21-1 and TRBJ1-1; TRBD1 is the table's D call and was not checked against the DNA. TRBV21-1 is listed as a pseudogene. From its first to its last residue, the CDR3 has 18 amino acids. The CDR3 is CASSKAHWGQGINTEAFF.

This clonotype was seen a few times. The chain couples TRBV19 to TRBJ2-7; D tentatively reads TRBD1 or TRBD2 (5 bases each). CDR1 LNHDA and CDR2 SQIVND come from the germline V gene (reference sequence). The CDR3 is made up of 14 amino acids. V was pared by 3 bases and J by 5 bases, with 14 bases between. CDR3 nucleotides: TGTGCCAGTAGTATGCAGGGAGTCGGGCACGAGCAGTACTTC. It yields the protein CASSMQGVGHEQYF.

This clonotype was counted a few times. DNA of the CDR3: TGTGCCAGCAGCGTGGACACCGGGACCCTCGGAGATGGCTACACCTTC. Translation gives CASSVDTGTLGDGYTF. This chain joins TRBV9 and TRBJ1-2; D is perhaps TRBD1 (5 bases). The V gene's germline CDR1 is SGDLS and CDR2 YYNGEE. The CDR3 has 16 residues. Deletions cut 2 bases from V and 6 bases from J, with 20 bases between.

This rearrangement joins TRBV7-6 to TRBJ2-7; 7 bases line up with TRBD1. V lost 1 base and J lost 2; bases outside the gene matches: 5. In germline, CDR1 is SGHVS, CDR2 FNYEAQ. The CDR3 sequence is 15 residues long. CDR3 loop: CASSLEGATPYEQYF. The CDR3 DNA reads as TGTGCCAGCAGCTTAGAGGGGGCGACTCCCTACGAGCAGTACTTC.

The genes are TRBV2 and TRBJ2-3; weak D call: TRBD2 (7 bases). This CDR3 has 16 amino acids. V lost 11 bases to trimming and J lost 1 base, with 22 bases between them. Germline V gene data show CDR1 as SNHLY and CDR2 as FYNNEI. CDR3 sequence (DNA): TGTGCCCGCCGGGCGGGGGCCTACTGCCGCACAGATACGCAGTATTTT. Encoded protein: CARRAGAYCRTDTQYF.

Concerning this clonotype itself: One end of the junction does not line up with germline, which may come from a read error. This chain connects TRBV13 to TRBJ2-3; 8 bases are a match to TRBD1. This CDR3 spans 13 amino acids. CDR1 and CDR2 from the germline V gene are PRHDT and FYEKMQ (reference sequence). The CDR3 bases are TGTGCCAGCAGCTTAGGCCGGGGGACAGGTCGGGATTTT. Translated, it gives CASSLGRGTGRDF.

This clonotype showed up many times. The V call is TRBV12-3 or TRBV12-4, the J call TRBJ2-3; TRBD2 agrees at 15 bases. The CDR3 is 20 residues long. V lost 5 bases, J lost 3 bases, and 15 bases stayed unmatched. The CDR3 bases are TGTGCCAGCAGTGTAACTCCGGGACTAGCGGGGGGTGGGTCGACAGATACGCAGTATTTT. Protein product: CASSVTPGLAGGGSTDTQYF.

This chain uses TRBV20-1 with TRBJ2-5; D is ambiguous. V gave up 3 bases and J gave up 5 bases, with 19 bases separating them. Germline V gene sequence: CDR1 DFQATT, CDR2 SNEGSKA (reference sequence). The CDR3 length is 15 residues. The CDR3 DNA reads as TGCAGTGCTAGTCATTTCGACCTTTATGGGGAGACCCAGTACTTC. Its protein is CSASHFDLYGETQYF.

This clonotype came up a few times. CDR3 DNA: TGTGCCAGCTTCCCGGGGGAGGCACCCTATGGCTACACCTTC. It yields the protein CASFPGEAPYGYTF. The chain carries TRBV6-1 and TRBJ1-2, with a tentative D call TRBD1 (5 bases). Trimming pared 8 bases from V and 4 bases from J, leaving 17 bases between. The CDR3 contains 14 residues. The germline gives CDR1 MNHNS, CDR2 SASEGT.

This clonotype was seen only a few times. This chain connects TRBV20-1 to TRBJ1-2, with 9 bases identical to TRBD1. V dropped 5 bases and J dropped 4; count of bases not matched to a gene: 11. CDR3 length: 15 amino acids. CDR1 and CDR2 from the germline V gene are DFQATT and SNEGSKA (reference sequence). This CDR3 reads CSAEDDRGAFYGYTF. Here the CDR3 DNA reads TGCAGTGCTGAGGATGACAGGGGGGCTTTCTATGGCTACACCTTC.

This rearrangement joins TRBV20-1 to TRBJ1-2; a weak D match, TRBD1 (5 bases). The CDR3 is 10 residues long. Germline V lookup: CDR1 DFQATT, CDR2 SNEGSKA (reference sequence). CDR3 DNA sequence: TGCAGCATTAGGGGCGATGGCTACACCTTC. Translating it yields CSIRGDGYTF.

The V call is TRBV12-3 or TRBV12-4, the J call TRBJ2-5; a weak D match, TRBD2 (5 bases). V was pared by 4 bases and J by 5 bases, with 8 bases between. The CDR3 contains 12 residues. CDR3 nucleotide sequence: TGTGCCAGCAGTTCTACGGGGGAGACCCAGTACTTC. Encoded protein: CASSSTGETQYF.

The rearrangement joins TRBV7-9 to TRBJ2-3, with 7 bases aligning to TRBD2. Germline CDR1 reads SEHNR; CDR2 reads FQNEAQ (reference sequence). The CDR3 is 16 residues long. The junction had 10 bases not matched to a gene; V was cut back by 5 bases and J by 2 bases. The CDR3 is CASSTLGGTYTDTQYF. The CDR3 DNA reads TGTGCCAGCAGCACCCTCGGGGGGACCTACACAGATACGCAGTATTTT.

This clonotype is medium-sized. This CDR3 reads CASSLAVDTGELFF. The CDR3 nucleotides read TGTGCCAGCAGCCTAGCGGTTGACACCGGGGAGCTGTTTTTT. This chain uses TRBV6-4 with TRBJ2-2, with 7 bases aligning to TRBD2. After removal of 6 bases from V and 3 bases from J, the junction contained 4 bases not matched to a gene. Germline V gene data show CDR1 as MRHNA and CDR2 as SNTAGT. The CDR3 consists of 14 residues.

J is TRBJ1-1 and V is TRBV5-1; 10 bases line up with TRBD1. Germline trimming cut 0 bases from V and 4 bases from J; bases unmatched to any gene: 12. Germline CDR1 is SGHRS and CDR2 is YFSETQ. This CDR3 has 18 amino acids. The CDR3 reads CASSLGGRTGGKVTEAFF. The DNA of the CDR3 is TGCGCCAGCAGCTTGGGGGGCCGGACAGGGGGTAAAGTCACTGAAGCTTTCTTT. Variable domain in full (rest from reference TRBV5-1 and TRBJ1-1): KAGVTQTPRYLIKTRGQQVTLSCSPISGHRSVSWYQQTPGQGLQFLFEYFSETQRNKGNFPGRFSGRQFSNSRSEMNVSTLELGDSALYLCASSLGGRTGGKVTEAFFGQGTRLTVV.

V usage is TRBV6-5 and J usage is TRBJ2-7; D perhaps matches TRBD1 (6 bases). The CDR3 covers 14 residues. The V gene lost 0 bases and the J gene lost 5 bases, with 11 bases spanning the gap. Per germline, CDR1 MNHEY and CDR2 SVGAGI. The CDR3 nucleotides are TGTGCCAGCAGTTACTCTGCAGGGGTCGACGAGCAGTACTTC. The encoded protein is CASSYSAGVDEQYF.

The chain carries TRBV27 and TRBJ2-1; D is ambiguous. From germline, CDR1 is MNHEY and CDR2 SMNVEV (reference sequence). The CDR3 has 15 amino acids. V lost 6 bases and J lost 1, with 13 bases in between. The CDR3 DNA sequence: TGTGCCAGCAGCCCCTATCCCGGTTCCTACAATGAGCAGTTCTTC. This gives the protein CASSPYPGSYNEQFF.

In its sample, this clonotype was seen many times. At one of its ends the junction is not consistent with the germline gene, which may arise from a read error. This chain joins TRBV7-8 and TRBJ2-1, with 7 bases matching TRBD2. The V gene's germline CDR1 is SGHVS and CDR2 FQNEAQ. This CDR3 has 14 amino acids. In DNA, the CDR3 is TGTGCCAGCACCTTAAGCGGGGTATTCAATGAGCAGTTCTTC. Encoded protein: CASTLSGVFNEQFF. Filled out from reference TRBV7-8 and TRBJ2-1, the complete variable domain reads GAGVSQSPRYKVAKRGQDVALRCDPISGHVSLFWYQQALGQGPEFLTYFQNEAQLDKSGLPSDRFFAERPEGSVSTLKIQRTQQEDSAVYLCASTLSGVFNEQFFGPGTRLTVL.